Listed here are 12 T cell receptor beta chains from one sample, sequenced in a study of OX40 agonist ivuxolimab in advanced cancers. TCRdb's copy holds only in-frame clones and misses some; the assay was immunoSEQ multiplex PCR. The data contain about 96,000 clones, less than 95% of them seen just once; the ten biggest clones take up around 1.5%. Sample: CD4+ or CD8+ T cells sorted from blood, taken in a trial of the OX40 agonist ivuxolimab. Receptors originate from an adult with an advanced solid tumor such as melanoma, head and neck, liver or kidney cancer.

The gene calls are TRBV5-1 and TRBJ2-5; 9 positions match TRBD1. The V gene's germline CDR1 is SGHRS and CDR2 YFSETQ. V was clipped by 4 bases and J by 5 bases; unmatched bases: 9. The CDR3 has 15 residues. CDR3 sequence: CASSLGDRDVETQYF. In DNA form, the CDR3 reads TGCGCCAGCAGCCTAGGGGACAGGGATGTGGAGACCCAGTACTTC.

This chain uses TRBV7-3 with TRBJ2-3; the D gene is possibly TRBD1 (5 bases). The germline gives CDR1 SGHTA, CDR2 FQGTGA. The CDR3 covers 15 residues. V gave up 5 bases and J gave up 0 bases, with 12 bases separating them. CDR3 sequence: CASSPQGISTDTQYF. The CDR3 DNA reads as TGTGCCAGCAGCCCCCAGGGAATCAGCACAGATACGCAGTATTTT.

This clone came up a few times. The chain combines TRBV18 with TRBJ2-2; the match to TRBD2 covers 13 bases. The CDR3 loop spans 16 amino acids. The germline V gene has CDR1 KGHSH and CDR2 LQKENI. With 6 bases clipped from V and 6 bases from J, the junction kept 7 bases outside the gene matches. The CDR3 here is CASSRTSGRGSGELFF. The CDR3 DNA is TGTGCCAGCTCGCGGACTAGCGGGAGAGGCTCCGGGGAGCTGTTTTTT.

J is TRBJ1-4 and V is TRBV15; D remains ambiguous. Germline assignment: CDR1 LNHNV and CDR2 YYDKDF (reference sequence). With 0 bases removed from V and 8 bases from J, the gap between germline ends came to 16 bases. The CDR3 covers 16 residues. DNA for the CDR3: TGTGCCACCAGCAGAGATCCGACCCCGGGGATAGAAAAACTGTTTTTT. Its protein is CATSRDPTPGIEKLFF.

The chain employs TRBV20-1 and TRBJ1-1; D gene ambiguous. The CDR3 sequence is 11 residues long. With 6 bases removed from V and 4 bases from J, the gap between germline ends came to 9 bases. Germline CDR1 is DFQATT and CDR2 is SNEGSKA (reference sequence). CDR3 DNA sequence: TGCAGTGCCCCCTCGAGCACTGAAGCTTTCTTT. As protein: CSAPSSTEAFF.

The CDR3: CASSTGPNTEAFF. The CDR3, as DNA: TGTGCCAGCAGTACGGGACCGAACACTGAAGCTTTCTTT. The rearrangement uses TRBV6-6 and TRBJ1-1; tentatively, D is TRBD1 (5 bases). The V and J ends lost 5 bases and 1 base respectively, with 8 bases between them. Germline V gene lookup returns CDR1 MNHNY and CDR2 SVGAGI (reference sequence). CDR3 size: 13 residues.

V gene TRBV11-3 combines with J gene TRBJ2-1; 12 nucleotides align to TRBD2. Germline trimming cut 2 bases from V and 4 bases from J; bases unmatched to any gene: 6. The germline V gene encodes CDR1 SGHNT and CDR2 YENEEA. This CDR3 region has 17 residues. In nucleotides, the CDR3 is TGTGCCAGCAGCTTATTCGGTCTAGCGGGAGGGTACAATGAGCAGTTCTTC. It codes for CASSLFGLAGGYNEQFF.

This clone showed up just once. J is TRBJ1-1 and V is TRBV5-5; weak D call: TRBD1 (5 bases). V was pared by 3 bases and J by 0 bases, with 15 bases between. Germline lookup yields CDR1 SGHKS and CDR2 YYEKEE (reference sequence). This CDR3 contains 16 residues. The CDR3: CASSWGTGDLNTEAFF. The CDR3 nucleotides read TGTGCCAGCAGCTGGGGAACAGGCGACCTGAACACTGAAGCTTTCTTT.

This chain joins TRBV4-2 and TRBJ2-1; 16 bases line up with TRBD2. V trimming: 3 bases; J trimming: 2 bases; junction bases outside the gene matches: 1. CDR1 LGHNA and CDR2 YNFKEQ come from the germline V gene. CDR3 size: 17 residues. The CDR3 region has the DNA TGTGCCAGCAGCCAGGGACTAGCGGGAGGGCCCTACAATGAGCAGTTCTTC. As protein: CASSQGLAGGPYNEQFF.

This clone was detected only once. This chain links TRBV18 with TRBJ2-1, with 8 bases aligning to TRBD2. V lost 1 base, J lost 3 bases, and 5 bases stayed unmatched. This CDR3 is built from 16 residues. Germline V CDR1 and CDR2: KGHSH, LQKENI. CDR3 loop: CASSPLRTSSYNEQFF. The CDR3 DNA is TGTGCCAGCTCACCACTCAGGACTAGCAGCTACAATGAGCAGTTCTTC.

The rearrangement uses TRBV7-3 and TRBJ2-1; 8 bases align to TRBD2. This CDR3 contains 16 residues. J was trimmed by 2 bases and V by 5 bases; bases with no gene match: 8. Per germline, CDR1 SGHTA and CDR2 FQGTGA. This CDR3 reads CASSPPGTSPYNEQFF. CDR3 nucleotides: TGTGCCAGCAGCCCACCCGGGACTAGTCCCTACAATGAGCAGTTCTTC. Drawing the rest from reference TRBV7-3 and TRBJ2-1, the complete variable domain is GAGVSQTPSNKVTEKGKYVELRCDPISGHTALYWYRQSLGQGPEFLIYFQGTGAADDSGLPNDRFFAVRPEGSVSTLKIQRTERGDSAVYLCASSPPGTSPYNEQFFGPGTRLTVL.

The chain combines TRBV7-6 with TRBJ2-3, with TRBD2 matching 11 bases. V was clipped by 5 bases and J by 2 bases; unmatched bases: 9. The V gene's germline CDR1 is SGHVS and CDR2 FNYEAQ. This CDR3 spans 17 amino acids. The CDR3 region is CASSQNSGRAVTDTQYF. The CDR3 DNA reads TGTGCCAGCAGCCAAAATAGCGGGAGGGCCGTCACAGATACGCAGTATTTT.